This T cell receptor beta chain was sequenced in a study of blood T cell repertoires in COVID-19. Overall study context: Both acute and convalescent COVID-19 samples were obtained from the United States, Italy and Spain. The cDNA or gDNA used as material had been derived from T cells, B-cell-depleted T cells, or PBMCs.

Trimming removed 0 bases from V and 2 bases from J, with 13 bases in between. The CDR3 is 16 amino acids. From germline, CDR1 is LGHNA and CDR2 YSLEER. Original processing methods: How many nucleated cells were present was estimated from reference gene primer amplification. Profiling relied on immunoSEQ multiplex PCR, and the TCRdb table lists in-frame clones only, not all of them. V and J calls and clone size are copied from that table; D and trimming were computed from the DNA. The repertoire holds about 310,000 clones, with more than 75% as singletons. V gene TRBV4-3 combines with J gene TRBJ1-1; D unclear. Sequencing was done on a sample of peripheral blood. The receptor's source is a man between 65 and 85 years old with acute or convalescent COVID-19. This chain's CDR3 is CASSQDWSSRNTEAFF. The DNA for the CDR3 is TGCGCCAGCAGCCAAGATTGGTCTTCCAGAAACACTGAAGCTTTCTTT.